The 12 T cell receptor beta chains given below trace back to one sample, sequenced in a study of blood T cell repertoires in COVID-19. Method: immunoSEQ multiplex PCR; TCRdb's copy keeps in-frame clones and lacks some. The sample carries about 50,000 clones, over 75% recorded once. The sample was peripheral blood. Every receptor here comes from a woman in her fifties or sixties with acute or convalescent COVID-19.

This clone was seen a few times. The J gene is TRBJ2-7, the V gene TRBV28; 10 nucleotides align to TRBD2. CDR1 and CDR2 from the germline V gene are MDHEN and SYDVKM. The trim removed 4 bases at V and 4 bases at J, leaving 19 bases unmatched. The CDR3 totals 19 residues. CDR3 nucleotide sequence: TGTGCCAGCAGTTCCTCGTGGAAAAAACCCGGGACTAGCGAATACGAGCAGTACTTC. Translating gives CASSSSWKKPGTSEYEQYF.

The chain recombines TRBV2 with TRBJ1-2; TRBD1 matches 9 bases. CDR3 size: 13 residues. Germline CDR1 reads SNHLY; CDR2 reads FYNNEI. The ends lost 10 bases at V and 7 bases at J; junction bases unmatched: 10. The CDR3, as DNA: TGTGCCACCCGTCGGGACAGGGATGGTGGCTACACCTTC. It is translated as CATRRDRDGGYTF.

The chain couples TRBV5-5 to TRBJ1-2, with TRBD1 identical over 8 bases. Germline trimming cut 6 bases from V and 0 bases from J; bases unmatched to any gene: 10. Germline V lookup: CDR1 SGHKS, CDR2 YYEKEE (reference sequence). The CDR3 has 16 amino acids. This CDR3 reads CASNVRAGGTNYGYTF. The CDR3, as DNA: TGTGCCAGCAATGTGCGGGCAGGGGGCACTAACTATGGCTACACCTTC. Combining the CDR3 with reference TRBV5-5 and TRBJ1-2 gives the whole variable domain DAGVTQSPTHLIKTRGQQVTLRCSPISGHKSVSWYQQVLGQGPQFIFQYYEKEERGRGNFPDRFSARQFPNYSSELNVNALLLGDSALYLCASNVRAGGTNYGYTFGSGTRLTVV.

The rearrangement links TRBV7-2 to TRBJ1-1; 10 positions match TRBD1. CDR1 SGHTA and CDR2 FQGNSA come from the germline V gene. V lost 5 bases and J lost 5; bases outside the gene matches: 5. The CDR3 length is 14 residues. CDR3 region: CASSPDRGRTEAFF. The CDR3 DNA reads TGTGCCAGCAGCCCTGACAGGGGGCGAACTGAAGCTTTCTTT.

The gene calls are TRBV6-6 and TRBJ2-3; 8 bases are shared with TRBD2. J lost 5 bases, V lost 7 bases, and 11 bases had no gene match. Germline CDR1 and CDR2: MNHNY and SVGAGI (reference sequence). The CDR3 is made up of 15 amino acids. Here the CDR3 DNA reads TGTGCCAGCATTTTCACGGGGGGGAGGGGAGATACGCAGTATTTT. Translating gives CASIFTGGRGDTQYF.

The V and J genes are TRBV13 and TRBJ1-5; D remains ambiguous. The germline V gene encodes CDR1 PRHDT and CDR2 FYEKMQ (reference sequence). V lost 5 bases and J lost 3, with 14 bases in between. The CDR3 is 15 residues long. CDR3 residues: CASSRGAWNNQPQHF. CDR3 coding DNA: TGTGCCAGCAGCCGGGGAGCTTGGAACAATCAGCCCCAGCATTTT.

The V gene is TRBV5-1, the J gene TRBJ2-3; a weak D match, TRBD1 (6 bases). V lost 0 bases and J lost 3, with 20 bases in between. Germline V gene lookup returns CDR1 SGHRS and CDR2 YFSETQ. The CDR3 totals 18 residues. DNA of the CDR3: TGCGCCAGCAGCTTGGAAAGCACTAGGGGGACCTTGACAGATACGCAGTATTTT. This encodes CASSLESTRGTLTDTQYF.

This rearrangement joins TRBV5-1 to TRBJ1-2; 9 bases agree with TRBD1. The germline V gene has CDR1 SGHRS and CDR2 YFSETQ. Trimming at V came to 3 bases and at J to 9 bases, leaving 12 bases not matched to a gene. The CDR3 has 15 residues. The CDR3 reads CASSSSGTGLVSYTF. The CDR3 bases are TGCGCCAGCAGCTCTTCCGGGACAGGGTTAGTTAGCTACACCTTC.

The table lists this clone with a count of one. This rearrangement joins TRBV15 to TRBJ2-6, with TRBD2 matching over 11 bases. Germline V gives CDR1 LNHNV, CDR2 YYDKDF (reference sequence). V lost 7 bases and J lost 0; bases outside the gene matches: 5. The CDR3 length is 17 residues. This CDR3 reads CATKTSGMPSGANVLTF. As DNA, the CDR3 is TGTGCCACCAAGACTAGCGGGATGCCCTCTGGGGCCAACGTCCTGACTTTC.

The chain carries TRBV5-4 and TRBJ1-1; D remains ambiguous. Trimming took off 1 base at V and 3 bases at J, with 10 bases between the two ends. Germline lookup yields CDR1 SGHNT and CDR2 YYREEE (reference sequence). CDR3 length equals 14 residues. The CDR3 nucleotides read TGTGCCAGCAGCTTGCTTCAGCGCGACACTGAAGCTTTCTTT. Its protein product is CASSLLQRDTEAFF.

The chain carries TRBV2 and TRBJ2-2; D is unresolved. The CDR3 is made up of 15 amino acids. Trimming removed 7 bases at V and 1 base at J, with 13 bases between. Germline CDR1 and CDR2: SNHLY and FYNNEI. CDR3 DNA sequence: TGTGCCAGCAAAGGATCACGGGTGAACACCGGGGAGCTGTTTTTT. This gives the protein CASKGSRVNTGELFF.

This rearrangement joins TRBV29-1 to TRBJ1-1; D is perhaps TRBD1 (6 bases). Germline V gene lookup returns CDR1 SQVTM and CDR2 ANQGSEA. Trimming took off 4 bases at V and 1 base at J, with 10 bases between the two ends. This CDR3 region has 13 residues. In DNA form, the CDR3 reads TGCAGCGTTGCTGTAGGGGGGAACACTGAAGCTTTCTTT. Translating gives CSVAVGGNTEAFF.